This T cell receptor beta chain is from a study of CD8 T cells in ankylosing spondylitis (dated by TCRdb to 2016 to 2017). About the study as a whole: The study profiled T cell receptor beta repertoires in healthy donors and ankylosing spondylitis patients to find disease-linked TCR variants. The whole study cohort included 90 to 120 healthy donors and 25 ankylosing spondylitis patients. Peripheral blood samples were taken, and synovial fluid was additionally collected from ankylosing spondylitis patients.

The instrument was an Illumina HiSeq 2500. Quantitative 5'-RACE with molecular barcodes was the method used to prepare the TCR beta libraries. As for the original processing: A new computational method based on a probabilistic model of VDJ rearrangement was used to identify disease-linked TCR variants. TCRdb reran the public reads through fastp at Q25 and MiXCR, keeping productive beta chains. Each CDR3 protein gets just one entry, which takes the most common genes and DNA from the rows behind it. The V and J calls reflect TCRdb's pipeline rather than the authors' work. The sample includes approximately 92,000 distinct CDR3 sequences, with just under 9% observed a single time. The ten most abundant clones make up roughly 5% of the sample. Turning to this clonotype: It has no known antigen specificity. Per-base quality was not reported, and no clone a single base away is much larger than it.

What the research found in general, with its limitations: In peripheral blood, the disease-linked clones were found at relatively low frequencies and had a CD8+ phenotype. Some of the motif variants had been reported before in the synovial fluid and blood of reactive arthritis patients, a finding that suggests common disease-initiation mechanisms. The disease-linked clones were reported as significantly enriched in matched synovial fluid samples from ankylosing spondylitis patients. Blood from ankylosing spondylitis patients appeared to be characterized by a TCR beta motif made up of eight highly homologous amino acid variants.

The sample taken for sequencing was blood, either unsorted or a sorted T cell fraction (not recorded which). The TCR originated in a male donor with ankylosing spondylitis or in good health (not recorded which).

This receptor has the CDR3 CASSLGRGGAPDTQYF. In nucleotide form, the sequence is TGTGCCAGCAGCTTAGGACGCGGGGGGGCCCCTGATACGCAGTATTTT. The chain couples TRBV7-2 to TRBJ2-3, and 9 junction bases match TRBD2. CDR1 SGHTA and CDR2 FQGNSA were looked up in the germline V gene. Taken from cysteine to phenylalanine, the CDR3 has 16 residues. The entry retains the CDR3 DNA only, 48 bases that are in frame from base 1. V is trimmed back by 1 base and J by 6 bases, and the junction contains 8 bases that no gene match accounts for.